This is a list of T cell receptor beta chains from one sample in a study of blood T cell repertoires in COVID-19. Sequencing used immunoSEQ multiplex PCR; TCRdb keeps in-frame clones, though not all of them. This sample has some 140,000 clones, with about 77% found just once. The sample taken for sequencing was peripheral blood. Every receptor here comes from a man aged 80 or over with acute or convalescent COVID-19. The CDR3 runs from the conserved cysteine through the conserved F or W. D genes are given only for firm matches. Clone size is given for some rows only: seen once, a few or many times, or a class if the clone is expanded.

>TRBJ1-6|TRBV27|NA|NA
TGTGCCAGCAGAGTTTCCAGAAATTCACCCCTCCACTTT
CASRVSRNSPLHF
>TRBJ1-5|TRBV6-4|TRBD1|once
TGTGCCACCCCGGGACAGGGAATTGGCAATCAGCCCCAGCATTTT
CATPGQGIGNQPQHF
>TRBJ1-1|TRBV2|TRBD1|NA
TGTGCCAGCAGTGTCCCCCCCGGGACAGGCCTAGGGAACACTGAAGCTTTCTTT
CASSVPPGTGLGNTEAFF
>TRBJ2-1|TRBV5-1|NA|few
TGCGCCAGCAGCTTGGCTAGCGTCTCCTACAATGAGCAGTTCTTC
CASSLASVSYNEQFF
>TRBJ2-1|TRBV6-5|NA|NA
TGTGCCAGCAGTTACGTCGGGGGAGGGGGCAATGAGCAGTTCTTC
CASSYVGGGGNEQFF
>TRBJ2-1|TRBV5-6|TRBD2|NA
TGTGCCAGCATCGGGAGACTAGCGGGGGCCACCCGAGGGAATGAGCAGTTCTTC
CASIGRLAGATRGNEQFF
>TRBJ2-3|TRBV9|NA|NA
TGTGCCAGCAGCGCTCTAGATGTGGGTACGCAGTATTTT
CASSALDVGTQYF
>TRBJ1-2|TRBV25-1|TRBD1|NA
TGTGCCAGCAGTGGCACAGGGGGGTTATATGGCTACACCTTC
CASSGTGGLYGYTF
>TRBJ2-5|TRBV18|NA|NA
TGTGCCAGCTCACCACGGTACAGGACTAAAGAGACCCAGTACTTC
CASSPRYRTKETQYF
>TRBJ2-7|TRBV5-1|TRBD1|once
TGCGCCAGCAGCGTTGACAGGGGGGTCTACGAGCAGTACTTC
CASSVDRGVYEQYF
>TRBJ2-2|TRBV19|NA|NA
TGTGCCAGTAGTGCTCGACAACCCGGGGAGCTGTTTTTT
CASSARQPGELFF
>TRBJ2-3|TRBV4-1|TRBD1|NA
TGCGCCAGCAGCCCTCCTTTGACAGGGGCGGCTGATACGCAGTATTTT
CASSPPLTGAADTQYF
>TRBJ2-1|TRBV18|NA|once
TGTGCCAGCTCACCAAGAGACAGAAGAAATGAGCAGTTCTTC
CASSPRDRRNEQFF
>TRBJ2-3|TRBV7-2|NA|few
TGTGCCAGCAGCCTTTCAGGGACTAGCACAGATACGCAGTATTTT
CASSLSGTSTDTQYF
>TRBJ1-2|TRBV9|TRBD1|NA
TGTGCCAGCAGCCCCAAGGGACAGCCCTCCTTGGGCTACACCTTC
CASSPKGQPSLGYTF
>TRBJ2-7|TRBV5-1|TRBD2|NA
TGCGCCAGCAGAAAGGGGACTAGCGGGGCCTACGAGCAGTACTTC
CASRKGTSGAYEQYF
>TRBJ2-1|TRBV2|TRBD1|NA
TGTGCCAGCAGTGCAGGGGGAAATGAGCAGTTCTTC
CASSAGGNEQFF
>TRBJ1-2|TRBV6-5|NA|NA
TGTGCCAGCAGTTACTCGGTTCAAGACATCTATGGCTACACCTTC
CASSYSVQDIYGYTF
>TRBJ2-3|TRBV11-1|TRBD2|once
TGTGCCAGCAGCTCACTGGGGGGGGTCCTAGATACGCAGTATTTT
CASSSLGGVLDTQYF